Below are 15 T cell receptor beta chains sequenced from a single sample in a study of blood T cell repertoires in COVID-19. TCRdb keeps only in-frame clones here, not all; method: immunoSEQ multiplex PCR. The sample records approximately 120,000 clones, 79% being singletons. Sequencing was performed on peripheral blood. These receptors were obtained from a man aged 35 to 55 with active or convalescent COVID-19.

The chain employs TRBV29-1 and TRBJ1-4; 7 nucleotides agree with TRBD1. V shed 5 bases and J 3 bases; nucleotides not matched to a gene: 3. From germline, CDR1 is SQVTM and CDR2 ANQGSEA. This CDR3 region has 13 residues. CDR3 amino acids: CSVRDRANEKLFF. Written as DNA, the CDR3 is TGCAGCGTTCGTGACAGGGCTAATGAAAAACTGTTTTTT.

The rearrangement joins TRBV2 to TRBJ1-6; TRBD1 matches at 10 bases. This CDR3 has 16 residues. Losses at the gene ends were 4 bases for V and 7 bases for J; bases not matched to a gene: 7. Germline V gene sequence: CDR1 SNHLY, CDR2 FYNNEI. In DNA form, the CDR3 reads TGTGCCAGCAGTGGCAGACAGGGGGCGCGGAATTCACCCCTCCACTTT. Its protein product is CASSGRQGARNSPLHF.

The DNA for the CDR3 is TGTGCCAGCAGCCTACAAGAGACCCAGTACTTC. It translates to CASSLQETQYF. The rearrangement links TRBV5-4 to TRBJ2-5; no firm D call. Germline V gene data show CDR1 as SGHNT and CDR2 as YYREEE (reference sequence). Deletions cut 4 bases from V and 2 bases from J, with 3 bases between. The CDR3 consists of 11 residues.

This rearrangement joins TRBV11-2 to TRBJ2-7; 9 bases fit TRBD1. Germline V gives CDR1 SGHAT, CDR2 FQNNGV. V was clipped by 3 bases and J by 2 bases; unmatched bases: 8. This CDR3 spans 16 amino acids. This chain's CDR3 is CASSFRPGQGTYEQYF. Here the CDR3 DNA reads TGTGCCAGCAGCTTTAGACCGGGACAGGGAACCTACGAGCAGTACTTC.

This clone has more than one count but fewer than ten. The chain joins TRBV19 to TRBJ1-3, with D uncertain. The CDR3 runs 16 residues. Germline V gene data show CDR1 as LNHDA and CDR2 as SQIVND (reference sequence). Trimming stripped 4 bases from V and 0 bases from J, with 13 bases between. CDR3 residues: CASSTKTAHSGNTIYF. Here the CDR3 DNA reads TGTGCCAGTAGTACCAAGACTGCCCACTCTGGAAACACCATATATTTT.

The chain recombines TRBV19 with TRBJ2-1; 7 bases map to TRBD1. CDR3 length: 15 amino acids. Germline CDR1 and CDR2: LNHDA and SQIVND (reference sequence). Trimming took 2 bases from V and 6 from J; bases not matched to a gene: 7. The CDR3 sequence is CASSIRQGPTNEQFF. The CDR3 nucleotides read TGTGCCAGTAGTATACGACAGGGCCCAACCAATGAGCAGTTCTTC.

The chain carries TRBV28 and TRBJ1-5; no definite D call. This CDR3 has 12 residues. Germline CDR1 reads MDHEN; CDR2 reads SYDVKM. Trimming left V 5 bases short and J 6 bases short, with 8 bases between. CDR3 protein: CASSALVQPQHF. The DNA for the CDR3 is TGTGCCAGCAGTGCCTTAGTTCAGCCCCAGCATTTT.

This rearrangement joins TRBV9 to TRBJ2-1, with 13 bases matching TRBD2. The CDR3 is 15 amino acids. Germline CDR1 SGDLS, CDR2 YYNGEE. The V and J ends lost 1 base and 10 bases, in that order; junction bases with no gene match: 5. CDR3 sequence (DNA): TGTGCCAGCAGCGTAACTAGCGGGGGGGCCCACGAGCAGTTCTTC. It yields the protein CASSVTSGGAHEQFF.

The V gene is TRBV5-4, the J gene TRBJ2-7, with 9 bases that match TRBD1. This CDR3 comprises 15 residues. V shed 4 bases, J shed 4 bases, and the junction held 9 bases outside the gene matches. The germline CDR1 and CDR2 sequences are SGHNT and YYREEE (reference sequence). CDR3 nucleotide sequence: TGTGCCAGCAGCCTAACCGGGACAGGGACATACGAGCAGTACTTC. Residues: CASSLTGTGTYEQYF.

The V call is TRBV18, the J call TRBJ2-7; D perhaps matches TRBD1 (6 bases). Germline V gives CDR1 KGHSH, CDR2 LQKENI. The CDR3 spans 14 residues. Trimming left V 9 bases short and J 5 bases short, with 20 bases between. The CDR3 DNA sequence: TGTGCCAGTTCCCCGGGACAAACCACGCACGAGCAGTACTTC. This sequence encodes CASSPGQTTHEQYF.

The V and J genes are TRBV6-5 and TRBJ1-6, with D unclear. The CDR3 extends over 13 amino acids. The germline CDR1 and CDR2 sequences are MNHEY and SVGAGI. The ends were cut back, 5 bases at V and 9 bases at J, with 11 bases in the middle. In nucleotides, the CDR3 is TGTGCCAGCAGTACGCGGAGGGCTTCACCCCTCCACTTT. Its protein is CASSTRRASPLHF.

The gene calls are TRBV5-6 and TRBJ2-3; the match to TRBD2 covers 7 bases. This CDR3 contains 15 residues. Germline V gene lookup returns CDR1 SGHDT and CDR2 YYEEEE. Unmatched junction bases numbered 5, after V lost 2 bases and J lost 2 bases. CDR3 DNA sequence: TGTGCCAGCAGCTTTTGGGGAGGGATCACAGATACGCAGTATTTT. Residues: CASSFWGGITDTQYF.

V is TRBV19 and J is TRBJ1-1, with a possible D match to TRBD1 (6 bases). CDR1 LNHDA and CDR2 SQIVND come from the germline V gene (reference sequence). V lost 5 bases to trimming and J lost 4 bases, with 11 bases between them. This CDR3 has 13 residues. The CDR3 region has the DNA TGTGCCAGTAGTTCAGGGGTCCTCACTGAAGCTTTCTTT. Translating it yields CASSSGVLTEAFF.

The CDR3 bases are TGTGCCAGCAGTTGGACAGAATCCTACAATGAGCAGTTCTTC. It codes for CASSWTESYNEQFF. The chain couples TRBV6-2 or TRBV6-3 to TRBJ2-1, with D possibly matching TRBD1 (6 bases). The germline V gene encodes CDR1 MNHEY and CDR2 SVGEGT. The CDR3 runs to 14 residues. V was clipped by 4 bases and J by 1 base, with 8 bases between them.

The chain links TRBV18 to TRBJ1-1, with D tentatively TRBD1 (5 bases). The germline V gene has CDR1 KGHSH and CDR2 LQKENI. The CDR3 contains 14 residues. V lost 2 bases to trimming and J lost 0 bases, with 7 bases between them. The CDR3 region has the DNA TGTGCCAGCTCACCAGGGGGGGTGAACACTGAAGCTTTCTTT. Protein product: CASSPGGVNTEAFF.